This record covers a single TCR beta chain. This clonotype was recorded a few times. The specificity of this receptor is unknown. Base qualities are not recorded, but no much larger clone differs from it by a single base. The sequencing machine was an Illumina NovaSeq 6000. TCRalpha and TCRbeta cDNA libraries were constructed by 5'RACE with constant-segment primers, with sample barcodes and unique molecular identifiers being introduced. Trizol reagent was used to extract RNA from every sample. Amplification of the libraries took two PCR steps, and the second step added a second sample barcode plus Illumina TruSeq adapters. Libraries were sequenced on an Illumina NovaSeq with 2 x 150 bp paired-end reads. Turning to the authors' computational methods: Reads were demultiplexed and collapsed into UMI-guided consensus sequences with migec v1.2.7. With mixcr v2.1.11, UMI consensuses were aligned to TRA and TRB V and J templates and assembled into clonotypes. Expanded or contracted clonotypes were those called significant by both edgeR and NoisET, with noise models trained on biological replicates. edgeR calls used a false discovery rate-adjusted p below 0.01 and a log2 fold-change threshold of 1. As an exploratory analysis of dynamics, max-normalized trajectories of the 1000 most abundant clonotypes were examined with PCA combined with hierarchical clustering. Separately sequenced CD4+ and CD8+ repertoires were used to assign a CD4 or CD8 phenotype to each responding clone. The raw public reads went through TCRdb reprocessing: fastp at Q25, MiXCR clone calling, in-frame beta chains kept. Merged by CDR3 protein, the rows form single entries marked with the most common genes and DNA. The V and J calls and clone size come from TCRdb's table, not from the authors' own analysis. The sample data list roughly 300,000 distinct CDR3 sequences, and roughly 17% of these were observed just once. The ten top clones hold roughly 23% of the sample.

This entry is derived from a study of T-cell memory formation after mild COVID-19 (dated by TCRdb to the early 2020s). About the investigation overall: TCR sequence clusters from the two donors were largely donor specific. In a couple of donors, T-cell clones that expanded and contracted after mild COVID-19 were tracked by sequencing TCRalpha and TCRbeta repertoires over time. Two young, previously healthy adult volunteers, one female and one male, were included in the cohort. Study-wide findings and limitations: Some responding clones were detected in pre-infection memory, which suggested that pre-existing cross-reactive memory T cells had joined the SARS-CoV-2 response. Clones contracting from day 15 to 85 had balanced CD4/CD8 phenotypes, while a second wave expanding from day 15 to 37 was biased towards CD4+. Contracting CD4+ clones turned up mainly in the CM and EM memory subsets, whereas EMRA was where CD8+ clones were enriched. SARS-CoV-2 specificity was not confirmed for the second-wave clones peaking on day 37. The study included only a couple of mild cases, and larger cohorts that include severe cases with pre-infection samples were judged to be necessary.

Ficoll-Paque density gradient centrifugation was the method used to isolate PBMCs. Trimming leaves V shorter by 3 bases and J shorter by 1 base, with the junction holding 2 bases beyond the gene matches. The CDR3 numbers 16 residues from cysteine through phenylalanine. Only the CDR3 DNA stays, 48 bases, in frame from base 1. Material for sequencing was PBMCs or a T cell subset sorted from them (not recorded which). This chain joins TRBV12-3 or TRBV12-4 to TRBJ2-5; a stretch of 13 junction bases matches TRBD2. This sequence originates from a man aged 18 to 29 who had mild COVID-19 (a few samples of this study predate the infection). The sample titles of this study are shuffled in the database, so cell type and time point are left out; the donor was told from shared clones. The CDR3 is CASSFGLAGAQETQYF. The bases read TGTGCCAGCAGTTTTGGACTAGCGGGGGCCCAAGAGACCCAGTACTTC.